Listed below are T cell receptor beta chains from one sample, sequenced in a study of shared clonotypes between healthy human individuals. Using immunoSEQ multiplex PCR, the repertoire was profiled, and TCRdb retains in-frame clones only, with some absent. The profile shows about 1.1 million clones, 70% to 85% of them singletons. The sample comprised memory CD4+ T cells from PBMCs. Source of these receptors: a man between 18 and 35 years old in good health. Some clones in this sample may be carry-over from other donors' samples. CDR3s include the opening cysteine and the closing phenylalanine or tryptophan. A D gene is named only where the DNA matches it firmly. For some rows the clone size is stated as once, few or many, or as a class when expanded; others skip it.

TRBV6-1,NA,few,TRBJ2-2,TGTGCCAGCATTTCGGGATCGAACACCGGGGAGCTGTTTTTT,CASISGSNTGELFF
TRBV6-5,NA,NA,TRBJ1-2,TGTGCCAGCAGTTACAGAGCCGGCACCTATGCCTACACCTTC,CASSYRAGTYAYTF
TRBV29-1,NA,few,TRBJ2-7,TGCAGCGTAGCCCACGACAGCTCCTACGAGCAGTACTTC,CSVAHDSSYEQYF
TRBV21-1,NA,NA,TRBJ1-4,TGTGCCAGCAGCAAAAAGGGTCAGTGGGGGGGCAAAGAAAAACTGTTTTTT,CASSKKGQWGGKEKLFF
TRBV5-1,NA,NA,TRBJ2-7,TGCGCCAGCAGCTTGGTAGATGGCGAGCAGTACTTC,CASSLVDGEQYF
TRBV18,TRBD1,NA,TRBJ2-1,TGTGCCAGCTCCCCAGGGGGTGACTCCTACAATGAGCAGTTCTTC,CASSPGGDSYNEQFF
TRBV7-8,NA,NA,TRBJ2-3,TGTGCCAGCAGCCCGACGTTGGATACGCAGTATTTT,CASSPTLDTQYF
TRBV5-4,NA,NA,TRBJ1-3,TGTGCCAGCAGCTTGGCCTCCCCAGCAAGCTCTGGAAACACCATATATTTT,CASSLASPASSGNTIYF
TRBV5-1,NA,many,TRBJ2-3,TGCGCCAGCAGCTTGGGGCAGAAAGGGGGAACAGATACGCAGTATTTT,CASSLGQKGGTDTQYF
TRBV5-1,TRBD1,NA,TRBJ1-2,TGCGCCAGCAGCTGGGATGGGGACAGGGACTATGGCTACACCTTC,CASSWDGDRDYGYTF
TRBV7-8,NA,NA,TRBJ2-7,TGTGCCAGCACCCGAGGGCAGGCCTTCTCCTACGAGCAGTACTTC,CASTRGQAFSYEQYF
TRBV10-3,NA,NA,TRBJ2-2,TGTGCCACCGGGTACTCCCGCACCGGGGAGCTGTTTTTT,CATGYSRTGELFF
TRBV15,TRBD2,NA,TRBJ2-1,TGTGCCACCAGCGGGACTAGCGGGAGTAGGTCCTACAATGAGCAGTTCTTC,CATSGTSGSRSYNEQFF
TRBV29-1,TRBD2,NA,TRBJ2-7,TGCAGCGTTGGCCCTAGCGGGAGGGCCAACGAGCAGTACTTC,CSVGPSGRANEQYF
TRBV5-1,NA,few,TRBJ1-5,TGCGCCAGCAGCTTGTCCCAGGGCGATCAGCCCCAGCATTTT,CASSLSQGDQPQHF
TRBV7-3,TRBD2,NA,TRBJ2-1,TGTGCCAGCAGCTCCCCCGGGACTAGCGGGTCGAATGAGCAGTTCTTC,CASSSPGTSGSNEQFF
TRBV28,NA,NA,TRBJ1-2,TGTGCCAGCAGTCCATTCCGGGCCGGCTCCTATGGCTACACCTTC,CASSPFRAGSYGYTF
TRBV6-1,NA,NA,TRBJ1-4,TGTGCCAGCAAGTGGGAACCAACTAATGAAAAACTGTTTTTT,CASKWEPTNEKLFF
TRBV6-5,NA,NA,TRBJ1-2,TGTGCCAGCACGCGTAGGGGGGCTTACGGCTACACCTTC,CASTRRGAYGYTF
TRBV6-1,NA,NA,TRBJ2-1,TGTGCCAGCAGTGAAGCGAGCGGAAGCTCCTACAATGAGCAGTTCTTC,CASSEASGSSYNEQFF
TRBV6-6,NA,NA,TRBJ2-7,TGTGCCAGCACAACTAGGTACGAGCAGTACTTC,CASTTRYEQYF
TRBV9,NA,few,TRBJ2-3,TGTGCCAGCAGCAGGGGAATGGCAGATACGCAGTATTTT,CASSRGMADTQYF
TRBV27,NA,NA,TRBJ1-2,TGTGCCAGCAGCCTCTTGGGCTACACCTTC,CASSLLGYTF
TRBV21-1,NA,few,TRBJ2-7,TGTGCCAGCAGCAACTTTCCCTACGAGCAGTACTTC,CASSNFPYEQYF
TRBV9,NA,NA,TRBJ1-1,TGTGCCAGCAGCGCACTGACAGCCGCCAGGGACACTGAAGCTTTCTTT,CASSALTAARDTEAFF
TRBV4-1,NA,NA,TRBJ1-4,TGCGCCAGCAGCAGAGATGGAACTAATGAAAAACTGTTTTTT,CASSRDGTNEKLFF
TRBV28,TRBD1,NA,TRBJ2-7,TGTGCCAGCAGTACCCCGGGACAGGGGCACTACGAGCAGTACTTC,CASSTPGQGHYEQYF
TRBV28,TRBD1,NA,TRBJ2-7,TGTGCCAGCAGTTTAGGGGCAGGGGGCAGGGAGCAGTACTTC,CASSLGAGGREQYF
TRBV15,NA,NA,TRBJ2-3,TGTGCCACCAGCAGACGACAGCCTAGCACAGATACGCAGTATTTT,CATSRRQPSTDTQYF
TRBV7-8,NA,NA,TRBJ2-1,TGTGCCAGCAGCTTAAGATCGGGGAGGTACAATGAGCAGTTCTTC,CASSLRSGRYNEQFF
TRBV10-3,TRBD2,once,TRBJ2-5,TGTGCCATAGGACTAGCGGACCAAGAGACCCAGTACTTC,CAIGLADQETQYF
TRBV30,NA,few,TRBJ1-5,TGTGCCTGGAGTGCGGACCTCAATCAGCCCCAGCATTTT,CAWSADLNQPQHF
TRBV27,TRBD1,NA,TRBJ2-1,TGTGCCAGCAGTCCCCGACAGGGGACGAACAATGAGCAGTTCTTC,CASSPRQGTNNEQFF
TRBV15,NA,NA,TRBJ2-3,TGTGCCACCAGCAGAGGAGAGGTCACAGATACGCAGTATTTT,CATSRGEVTDTQYF
TRBV5-1,TRBD1,NA,TRBJ2-1,TGCGCCAGCAGCTTGGATTTAGGGACAGACGGGGAGCAGTTCTTC,CASSLDLGTDGEQFF
TRBV5-1,NA,NA,TRBJ2-7,TGCGCCAGCAGCCTTCAGGTCTCGGGCGACGAGCAGTACTTC,CASSLQVSGDEQYF
TRBV5-6,NA,NA,TRBJ1-1,TGTGCCAGCAGCCCGGGGGTCACTGAAGCTTTCTTT,CASSPGVTEAFF
TRBV30,NA,NA,TRBJ2-7,TGTGCCTGGAGTGTAGTCGCCAGCTACGAGCAGTACTTC,CAWSVVASYEQYF
TRBV9,TRBD2,NA,TRBJ2-7,TGTGCCAGCAGCGCCACCGGACTAGCGGGAGGCGAGCAGTACTTC,CASSATGLAGGEQYF
TRBV6-1,NA,once,TRBJ2-7,TGTGCCAGCATGGTTGCGGGTTTCTACGAGCAGTACTTC,CASMVAGFYEQYF